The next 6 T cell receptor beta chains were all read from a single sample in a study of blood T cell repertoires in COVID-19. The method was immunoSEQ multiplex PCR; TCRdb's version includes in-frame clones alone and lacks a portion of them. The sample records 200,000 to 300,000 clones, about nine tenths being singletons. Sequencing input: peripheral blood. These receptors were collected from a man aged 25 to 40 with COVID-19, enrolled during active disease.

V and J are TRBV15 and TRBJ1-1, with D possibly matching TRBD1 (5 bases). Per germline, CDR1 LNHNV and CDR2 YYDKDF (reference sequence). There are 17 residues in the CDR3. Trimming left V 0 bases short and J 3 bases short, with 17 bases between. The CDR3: CATSRDAWDYSYTEAFF. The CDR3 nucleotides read TGTGCCACCAGCAGAGATGCTTGGGACTATAGCTACACTGAAGCTTTCTTT. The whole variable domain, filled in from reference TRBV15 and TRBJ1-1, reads DAMVIQNPRYQVTQFGKPVTLSCSQTLNHNVMYWYQQKSSQAPKLLFHYYDKDFNNEADTPDNFQSRRPNTSFCFLDIRSPGLGDTAMYLCATSRDAWDYSYTEAFFGQGTRLTVV.

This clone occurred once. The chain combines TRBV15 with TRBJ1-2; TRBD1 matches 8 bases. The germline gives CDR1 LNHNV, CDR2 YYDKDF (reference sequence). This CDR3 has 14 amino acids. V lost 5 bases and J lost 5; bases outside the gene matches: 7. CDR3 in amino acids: CATSSKTGEYGYTF. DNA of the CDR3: TGTGCCACCAGCTCTAAGACAGGGGAATATGGCTACACCTTC.

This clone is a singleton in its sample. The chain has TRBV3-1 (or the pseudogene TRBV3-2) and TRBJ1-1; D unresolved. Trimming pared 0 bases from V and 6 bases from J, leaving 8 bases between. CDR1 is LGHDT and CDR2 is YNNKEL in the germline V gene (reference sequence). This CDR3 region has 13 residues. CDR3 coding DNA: TGTGCCAGCAGCCAAGAAGGGAGCCCTGAAGCTTTCTTT. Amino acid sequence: CASSQEGSPEAFF.

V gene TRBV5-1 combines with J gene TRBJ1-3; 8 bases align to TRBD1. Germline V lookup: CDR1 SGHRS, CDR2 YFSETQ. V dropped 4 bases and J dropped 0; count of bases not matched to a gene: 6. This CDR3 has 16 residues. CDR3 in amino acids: CASSATGDLSGNTIYF. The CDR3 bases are TGCGCCAGCAGCGCGACAGGGGACCTCTCTGGAAACACCATATATTTT. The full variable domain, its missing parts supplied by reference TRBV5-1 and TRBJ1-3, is KAGVTQTPRYLIKTRGQQVTLSCSPISGHRSVSWYQQTPGQGLQFLFEYFSETQRNKGNFPGRFSGRQFSNSRSEMNVSTLELGDSALYLCASSATGDLSGNTIYFGEGSWLTVV.

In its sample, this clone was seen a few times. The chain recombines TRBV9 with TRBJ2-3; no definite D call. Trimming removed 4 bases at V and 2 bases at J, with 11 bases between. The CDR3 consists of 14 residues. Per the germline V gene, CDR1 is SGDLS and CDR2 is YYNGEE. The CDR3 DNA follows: TGTGCCAGCAGCCCTAAACCTAACACAGATACGCAGTATTTT. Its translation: CASSPKPNTDTQYF.

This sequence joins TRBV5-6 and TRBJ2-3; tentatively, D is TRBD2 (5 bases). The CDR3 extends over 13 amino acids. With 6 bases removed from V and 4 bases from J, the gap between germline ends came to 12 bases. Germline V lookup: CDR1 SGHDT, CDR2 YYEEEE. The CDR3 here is CASTRTRADTQYF. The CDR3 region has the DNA TGTGCCAGCACCCGGACTCGAGCAGATACGCAGTATTTT.